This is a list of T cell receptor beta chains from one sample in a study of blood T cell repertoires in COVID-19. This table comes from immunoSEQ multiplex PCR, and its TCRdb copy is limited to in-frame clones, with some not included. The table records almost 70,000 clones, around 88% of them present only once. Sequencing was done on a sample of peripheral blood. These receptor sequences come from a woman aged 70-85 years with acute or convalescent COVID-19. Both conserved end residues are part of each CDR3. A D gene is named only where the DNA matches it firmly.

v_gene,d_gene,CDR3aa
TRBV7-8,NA,CASSSEVNEKLFF
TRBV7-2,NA,CASSLGPLEAGNTIYF
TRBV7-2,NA,CASSAGSVRGGETQYF
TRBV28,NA,CASSLVQGNTEAFF
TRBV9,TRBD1,CASSGEDRGPEAFF
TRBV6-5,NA,CASSPARADTEAFF
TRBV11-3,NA,CASSASSYEQYF
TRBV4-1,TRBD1,CASSQEGIGTGSYYGYTF
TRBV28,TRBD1,CASSSGTGTYEQYF
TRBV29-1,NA,CSVDPDKGGTEAFF
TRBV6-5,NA,CASTLTGRTDTQYF